This T cell receptor beta chain was captured by sequencing in a study of T cell responses to AZD1222 COVID-19 vaccine. TCRdb keeps only in-frame clones here, not all; method: immunoSEQ multiplex PCR. This table holds about 97,000 clones, roughly 91% found once. Germline CDR1 and CDR2: MNHNS and SASEGT. V lost 2 bases and J 0 bases, leaving 7 bases between the germline ends. The CDR3 runs 15 residues. Remarks on this clone: Its antigen is as yet unknown.

Whole-study findings and limits: Baseline serology detected seropositivity in only six AZD1222 recipients. Spike-specific TCR breadth and depth grew following two AZD1222 doses. The donors showed a predominance of white British ancestry and of females, with possible underestimation of clonal diversity.

The sequence was collected from an adult in good health. The source was peripheral blood, collected on day 0 of AZD1222 vaccination. This chain uses TRBV6-1 with TRBJ2-2; no firm D call. The CDR3 loop reads CASSESSANTGELFF. The CDR3 DNA is TGTGCCAGCAGTGAAAGCAGCGCGAACACCGGGGAGCTGTTTTTT.